The 20 T cell receptor beta chains given below trace back to one sample, sequenced in a study of tissue T cells after allogeneic stem cell transplantation. Assay used: immunoSEQ multiplex PCR; TCRdb lists only in-frame clones, some missing. The sample consists of around 25,000 clones, about 90% of them appearing once. The sample consisted of blood, taken before transplantation. These receptors were obtained from a male donor aged 60 or over who later had graft-versus-host disease after an allogeneic stem cell transplant.

The rearrangement joins TRBV5-1 to TRBJ2-7; D might be TRBD1 or TRBD2, each matching 5 bases. The CDR3 loop spans 14 amino acids. Trimming pared 5 bases from V and 2 bases from J, leaving 14 bases between. Germline CDR1 SGHRS, CDR2 YFSETQ. Here the CDR3 reads CASRSGTDPYEQYF. In DNA form, the CDR3 reads TGCGCCAGCAGGTCCGGGACGGACCCCTACGAGCAGTACTTC.

Comment on this clone: Its ends do not fully match the called genes, so a read error is possible. The chain recombines TRBV11-3 with TRBJ1-3, with D perhaps matching TRBD1 (5 bases). The CDR3 extends over 15 amino acids. Germline loops: CDR1 SGHNT, CDR2 YENEEA. The CDR3 reads CASSVDSSPGNTIYF. CDR3 in DNA: TGTGCCAGCAGCGTAGACAGTTCCCCTGGAAACACCATATATTTT.

This clone appeared a single time. The chain joins TRBV19 to TRBJ2-1, with unresolved D. CDR1 is LNHDA and CDR2 is SQIVND in the germline V gene (reference sequence). CDR3 length: 12 residues. The V and J ends lost 5 bases and 8 bases respectively, with 10 bases between them. The CDR3 loop is CASSPRWDEQFF. In DNA form, the CDR3 reads TGTGCCAGTAGTCCCCGTTGGGATGAGCAGTTCTTC.

The chain combines TRBV29-1 with TRBJ2-3; the D gene is possibly TRBD2 (7 bases). With 4 bases removed from V and 1 base from J, the gap between germline ends came to 15 bases. The CDR3 length is 15 residues. Per germline, CDR1 SQVTM and CDR2 ANQGSEA. As DNA, the CDR3 is TGCAGCGTTGCAGGGGCGGGGGCTGGCACAGATACGCAGTATTTT. Its protein product is CSVAGAGAGTDTQYF.

This clone turned up a few times. The genes are TRBV19 and TRBJ1-6, with no clear D. V gave up 5 bases and J gave up 7 bases, with 12 bases separating them. Germline V lookup: CDR1 LNHDA, CDR2 SQIVND (reference sequence). The CDR3 contains 14 residues. The CDR3 region has the DNA TGTGCCAGTAGTCCCGGACTACTAAATTCACCCCTCCACTTT. Protein sequence: CASSPGLLNSPLHF.

This chain joins TRBV7-3 and TRBJ2-3; 8 positions match TRBD2. Per germline, CDR1 SGHTA and CDR2 FQGTGA. V shed 2 bases, J shed 2 bases, and the junction held 3 bases outside the gene matches. The CDR3 consists of 15 residues. CDR3 sequence: CASSLLRGDTDTQYF. The CDR3 DNA sequence: TGTGCCAGCAGCTTATTGCGGGGGGACACAGATACGCAGTATTTT.

V usage is TRBV28 and J usage is TRBJ1-3, with D tentatively TRBD1 (5 bases). The CDR3 covers 16 residues. Germline lookup yields CDR1 MDHEN and CDR2 SYDVKM. Between the trimmed V and J ends, which lost 8 bases and 1 base, there was a span of 18 bases. CDR3 bases: TGTGCCAGCTCCGAAAGTGGCGGGGGGTCTGGAAACACCATATATTTT. This gives the protein CASSESGGGSGNTIYF.

The rearrangement uses TRBV14 and TRBJ2-7; D gene ambiguous. Trimming stripped 3 bases from V and 0 bases from J, with 12 bases between. Looked up from germline, CDR1 is SGHDN and CDR2 is FVKESK. The CDR3 runs 15 residues. The CDR3 coding sequence is TGTGCCAGCAGCCATAAGTACGGTAGCTCCTACGAGCAGTACTTC. This sequence encodes CASSHKYGSSYEQYF.

The genes are TRBV11-3 and TRBJ2-2; no clear D. The CDR3 contains 15 residues. Per germline, CDR1 SGHNT and CDR2 YENEEA. Trimming took 1 base from V and 0 from J, leaving 6 bases between them. CDR3 coding DNA: TGTGCCAGCAGCTTAGTGGGGACGAACACCGGGGAGCTGTTTTTT. Translating gives CASSLVGTNTGELFF.

This chain connects TRBV7-2 to TRBJ2-1; no clear D gene. The CDR3 is 11 residues long. CDR1 and CDR2 (germline): SGHTA, FQGNSA. Between the trimmed V and J ends, which lost 5 bases and 10 bases, there was a span of 9 bases. This CDR3 reads CASSTSREQFF. CDR3 sequence (DNA): TGTGCCAGCAGCACGAGCCGGGAGCAGTTCTTC.

This chain joins TRBV19 and TRBJ2-7; 8 nucleotides align to TRBD1. The V and J ends lost 6 bases and 1 base, in that order; junction bases with no gene match: 8. The CDR3 is made up of 15 amino acids. Germline-derived CDR1 and CDR2 are LNHDA and SQIVND (reference sequence). CDR3: CASRLGQGGSYEQYF. CDR3 nucleotide sequence: TGTGCCAGTAGACTAGGACAGGGTGGGTCCTACGAGCAGTACTTC.

This rearrangement joins TRBV5-1 to TRBJ2-2, with D perhaps matching TRBD2 (6 bases). This CDR3 spans 15 amino acids. V lost 6 bases and J lost 1, with 13 bases in between. Germline-derived CDR1 and CDR2 are SGHRS and YFSETQ. Written as DNA, the CDR3 is TGCGCCAGCACGGCGGGGCACGAGAACACCGGGGAGCTGTTTTTT. It translates to CASTAGHENTGELFF. The whole variable domain, remainder taken from reference TRBV5-1 and TRBJ2-2, is KAGVTQTPRYLIKTRGQQVTLSCSPISGHRSVSWYQQTPGQGLQFLFEYFSETQRNKGNFPGRFSGRQFSNSRSEMNVSTLELGDSALYLCASTAGHENTGELFFGEGSRLTVL.

This clone has only a few counts. The gene calls are TRBV6-5 and TRBJ1-2; D unclear. Deletions cut 10 bases from V and 2 bases from J, with 11 bases between. The CDR3 contains 12 residues. Per germline, CDR1 MNHEY and CDR2 SVGAGI. The CDR3 loop reads CATTYGNYGYTF. CDR3 DNA: TGTGCCACCACCTACGGAAACTATGGCTACACCTTC.

The rearrangement links TRBV2 to TRBJ1-5, with D tentatively TRBD1 (5 bases). Germline V CDR1 and CDR2: SNHLY, FYNNEI. V was cut by 1 base and J by 4 bases, with 14 bases left in between. This CDR3 contains 16 residues. DNA for the CDR3: TGTGCCAGCAGTGAAGGTGGGGCTTCGGGAAATCAGCCCCAGCATTTT. It translates to CASSEGGASGNQPQHF.

This rearrangement joins TRBV28 to TRBJ1-2, with no clear D. From germline, CDR1 is MDHEN and CDR2 SYDVKM. The V gene lost 1 base and the J gene lost 4 bases, with 10 bases spanning the gap. The CDR3 is made up of 14 amino acids. CDR3 protein: CASSLYEGGYGYTF. The CDR3 DNA follows: TGTGCCAGCAGTTTATACGAAGGCGGCTATGGCTACACCTTC.

This clone was seen once. The gene calls are TRBV18 and TRBJ1-1; tentative D call: TRBD1 (5 bases). Per the germline V gene, CDR1 is KGHSH and CDR2 is LQKENI. CDR3 size: 12 residues. The germline V and J ends were trimmed by 6 bases and 6 bases, with 11 bases remaining between them. The CDR3 spells CASSVGGAEAFF. For the CDR3, the DNA is TGTGCCAGCTCGGTGGGAGGGGCTGAAGCTTTCTTT.

The chain is built from TRBV6-5 and TRBJ2-2; D call uncertain. The germline CDR1 and CDR2 sequences are MNHEY and SVGAGI. V was shortened by 7 bases and J by 4 bases, with 16 bases between the two germline ends. The CDR3 extends over 15 amino acids. In nucleotides, the CDR3 is TGTGCCAGCACCTCCTCCCTGACCGGCACCGGGGAGCTGTTTTTT. This sequence encodes CASTSSLTGTGELFF.

The V gene is TRBV21-1, the J gene TRBJ2-3; TRBD2, as called in the table, went unchecked against the DNA. TRBV21-1 corresponds to a pseudogene. This CDR3 comprises 20 residues. The CDR3 DNA reads TGTGCCAGCAGCAAAATTGGGTCTTTTGACGGGGGGACTAGCACAGATACGCAGTATTTT. Encoded protein: CASSKIGSFDGGTSTDTQYF.

CDR3 in DNA: TGTGCCAGCAGCCAAGAATTAAGCGGAGGGGCCTCACAAGAGACCCAGTACTTC. Translation gives CASSQELSGGASQETQYF. This chain uses TRBV4-2 with TRBJ2-5; TRBD2 is a possible D gene (6 bases). The V end was cut by 0 bases, the J end by 2 bases, with 19 bases between. The CDR3 is made up of 18 amino acids. CDR1 and CDR2 (germline): LGHNA, YNFKEQ.

V and J are TRBV19 and TRBJ1-5, with TRBD1 matching 7 bases. CDR1 is LNHDA and CDR2 is SQIVND in the germline V gene (reference sequence). The CDR3 has 15 residues. The V gene end was trimmed by 4 bases and the J gene end by 5 bases; junction bases not matched to a gene: 8. CDR3 region: CASSKERGGDQPQHF. The CDR3 DNA follows: TGTGCCAGTAGTAAAGAGAGAGGGGGCGATCAGCCCCAGCATTTT.